This T cell receptor beta chain was obtained from a study of cytomegalovirus exposure and HLA in healthy donors. The CDR3 runs 15 residues. Per germline, CDR1 MNHEY and CDR2 SMNVEV (reference sequence). V lost 7 bases to trimming and J lost 0 bases; unmatched junction nucleotides: 8. The PCR employed 60 Vbeta primers together with 13 Jbeta primers. Assay used: immunoSEQ multiplex PCR; TCRdb lists only in-frame clones, some missing. The table includes about 200,000 clones, about 13% detected once. This clone was counted only a few times. The antigen is not known. Study-level results: Many donors shared some public TCRs, even though most TCR sequences were rare. Trimming of TCR beta V- and J-genes showed a link, identified in a later analysis, to a missense DCLRE1C variant. Among TCR beta chains, those listed as cytomegalovirus-associated numbered over 150. CMV antigen specificity was confirmed in vitro for a few CMV-associated chains.

The source of this sequence is a man between 45 and 60 years old in good health and CMV-seropositive. The specimen sequenced was PBMCs. This chain joins TRBV27 and TRBJ2-5; 7 nucleotides match TRBD1. The DNA for the CDR3 is TGTGCCAGCAAAAAGGACAGGACTTACCAAGAGACCCAGTACTTC. Its translation is CASKKDRTYQETQYF.